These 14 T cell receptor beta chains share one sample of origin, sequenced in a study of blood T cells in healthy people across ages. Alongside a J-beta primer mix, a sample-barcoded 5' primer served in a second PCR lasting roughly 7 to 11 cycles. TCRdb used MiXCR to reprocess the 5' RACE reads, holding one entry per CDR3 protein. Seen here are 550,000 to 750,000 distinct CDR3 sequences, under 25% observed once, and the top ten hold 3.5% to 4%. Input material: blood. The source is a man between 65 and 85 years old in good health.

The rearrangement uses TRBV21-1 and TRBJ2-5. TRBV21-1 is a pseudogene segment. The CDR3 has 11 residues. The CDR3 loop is CASSKVETQYF. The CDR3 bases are TGTGCCAGCAGCAAAGTTGAGACCCAGTACTTC.

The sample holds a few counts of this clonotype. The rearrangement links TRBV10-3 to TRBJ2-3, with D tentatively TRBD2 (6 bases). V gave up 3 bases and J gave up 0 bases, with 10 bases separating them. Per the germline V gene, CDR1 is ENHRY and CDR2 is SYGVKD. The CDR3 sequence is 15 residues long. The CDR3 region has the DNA TGTGCCATCAGTGACGGAAGCGGGAGCACAGATACGCAGTATTTT. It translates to CAISDGSGSTDTQYF.

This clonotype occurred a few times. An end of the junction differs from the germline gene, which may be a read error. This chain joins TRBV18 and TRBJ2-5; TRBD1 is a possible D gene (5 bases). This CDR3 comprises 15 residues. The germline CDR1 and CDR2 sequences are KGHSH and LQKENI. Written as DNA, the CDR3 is TGTGCCAGCCCACCACCAGGGCTGTACCAAGAGACCCAGTACTTC. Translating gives CASPPPGLYQETQYF.

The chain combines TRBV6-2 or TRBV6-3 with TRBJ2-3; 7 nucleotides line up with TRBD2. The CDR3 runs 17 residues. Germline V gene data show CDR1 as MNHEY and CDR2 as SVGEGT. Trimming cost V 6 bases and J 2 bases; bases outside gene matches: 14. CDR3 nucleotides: TGTGCCAGCAGACCCTCGGGCGGGAGAGCTTCCACAGATACGCAGTATTTT. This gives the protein CASRPSGGRASTDTQYF.

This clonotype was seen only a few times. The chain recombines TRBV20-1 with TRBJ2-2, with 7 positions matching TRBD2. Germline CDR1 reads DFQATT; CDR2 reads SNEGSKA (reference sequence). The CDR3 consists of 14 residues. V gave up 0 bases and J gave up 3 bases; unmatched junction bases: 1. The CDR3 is CSARDLADTGELFF. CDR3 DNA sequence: TGCAGTGCTAGAGACCTAGCGGACACCGGGGAGCTGTTTTTT.

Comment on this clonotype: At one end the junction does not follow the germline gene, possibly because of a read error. The CDR3 loop reads CASSLDRATKAFF. The DNA of the CDR3 is TGCGCCAGCAGCTTGGACAGGGCCACTAAAGCTTTCTTT. The V and J genes are TRBV5-1 and TRBJ1-1; TRBD1 is a possible D gene (6 bases). The germline CDR1 and CDR2 sequences are SGHRS and YFSETQ. This CDR3 comprises 13 residues.

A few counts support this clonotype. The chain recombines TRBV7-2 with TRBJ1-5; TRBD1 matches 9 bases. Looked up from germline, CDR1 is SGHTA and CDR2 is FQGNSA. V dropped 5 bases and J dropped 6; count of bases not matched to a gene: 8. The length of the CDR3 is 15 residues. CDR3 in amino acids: CASSLGGTGIQPQHF. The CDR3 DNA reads TGTGCCAGCAGCCTAGGGGGGACAGGGATTCAGCCCCAGCATTTT.

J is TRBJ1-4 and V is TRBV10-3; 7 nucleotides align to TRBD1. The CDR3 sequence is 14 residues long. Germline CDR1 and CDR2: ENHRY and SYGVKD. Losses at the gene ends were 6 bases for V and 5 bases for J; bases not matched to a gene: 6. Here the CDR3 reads CAISPGQRNEKLFF. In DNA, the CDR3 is TGTGCCATCAGCCCGGGACAGCGAAATGAAAAACTGTTTTTT.

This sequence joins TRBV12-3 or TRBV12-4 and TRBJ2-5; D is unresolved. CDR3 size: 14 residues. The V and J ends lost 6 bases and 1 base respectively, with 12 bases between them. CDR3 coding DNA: TGTGCCAGCAGCACTCCTTGGGGCCAAGAGACCCAGTACTTC. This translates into CASSTPWGQETQYF.

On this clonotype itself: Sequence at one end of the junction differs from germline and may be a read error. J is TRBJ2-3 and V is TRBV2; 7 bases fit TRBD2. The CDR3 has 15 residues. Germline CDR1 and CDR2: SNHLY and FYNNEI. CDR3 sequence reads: CASSPLWEGTDTQYF. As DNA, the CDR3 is TGTGCCAGCAGCCCCTTGTGGGAGGGCACCGATACGCAGTATTTT. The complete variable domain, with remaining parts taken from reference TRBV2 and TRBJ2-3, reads EPEVTQTPSHQVTQMGQEVILRCVPISNHLYFYWYRQILGQKVEFLVSFYNNEISEKSEIFDDQFSVERPDGSNFTLKIRSTKLEDSAMYFCASSPLWEGTDTQYFGPGTRLTVL.

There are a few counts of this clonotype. This CDR3 reads CAISESRGQEEDTIYF. The DNA for the CDR3 is TGTGCCATCAGTGAGTCGAGGGGACAGGAGGAAGACACCATATATTTT. V usage is TRBV10-3 and J usage is TRBJ1-3, with TRBD1 matching 8 bases. CDR1 ENHRY and CDR2 SYGVKD come from the germline V gene. Losses at the gene ends were 0 bases for V and 8 bases for J; bases not matched to a gene: 9. The CDR3 is made up of 16 amino acids.

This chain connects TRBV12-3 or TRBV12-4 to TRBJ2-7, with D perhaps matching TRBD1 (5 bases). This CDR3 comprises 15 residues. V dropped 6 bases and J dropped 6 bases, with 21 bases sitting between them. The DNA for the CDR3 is TGTGCCAGCAGCCCACCATTTTATTTAGGGGTCGAGCAGTACTTC. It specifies CASSPPFYLGVEQYF.

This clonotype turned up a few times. Here the CDR3 DNA reads TGTGCCAGCAGCACGGGACTCAAGAACACCGGGGAGCTGTTTTTT. This codes for CASSTGLKNTGELFF. The chain recombines TRBV12-3 or TRBV12-4 with TRBJ2-2; D possibly corresponds to TRBD2 (6 bases). Trimming shortened V by 6 bases and J by 1 base, and 12 bases separated the two germline ends. The length of the CDR3 is 15 residues.

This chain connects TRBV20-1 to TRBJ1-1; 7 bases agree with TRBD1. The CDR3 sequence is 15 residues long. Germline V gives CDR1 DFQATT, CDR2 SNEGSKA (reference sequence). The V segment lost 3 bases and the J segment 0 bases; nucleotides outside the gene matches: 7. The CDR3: CSASRPQGMNTEAFF. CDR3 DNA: TGCAGTGCTAGTCGGCCACAGGGGATGAACACTGAAGCTTTCTTT.